This TCR beta chain comes out of a study of human T cells and chemical hapten exposure. Study context: How much TCR each sample yielded varied, mostly because pooled library volumes differed slightly. Study results and caveats: TCRs above 1 in 1000 frequency stayed constant with DPC sensitization.

Time point noted: healthy volunteer bleed at 6 weeks. The starting material, unfractionated whole blood, was used for total RNA extraction. TCRdb ran MiXCR on the RACE reads and lists one entry per CDR3 protein. The sample lists 35,000 to 55,000 distinct CDR3 sequences, 3% to 4.5% occurring once. V was pared by 7 bases and J by 9 bases, with 23 bases between. The CDR3 totals 15 residues. The germline V gene encodes CDR1 SGHRS and CDR2 YFSETQ. This clonotype was picked up many times. What it binds is not known. This clonotype was sampled from a human donor in good health. Some clones in this sample may be carry-over from other donors' samples. V and J are TRBV5-1 and TRBJ2-1, with D possibly being TRBD1 (6 bases). Sequenced sample: whole blood. The CDR3 bases are TGCGCCAGCTTCTACTCGGCAGGGGCAATGAGTGAGCAGTTCTTC. Its protein is CASFYSAGAMSEQFF.